This TCR beta chain comes out of a study of blood T cell repertoires in COVID-19. Study-level background: Specimens from acute and convalescent COVID-19 originated in the United States, Italy and Spain.

TCRdb's table, derived via immunoSEQ multiplex PCR, lists solely in-frame clones and lacks some. Altogether 60,000 to 85,000 clones are present, 85% to 90% being singletons, with the ten largest covering 3.5% to 5.5%. The TCR originated in a man aged 45-65 years with active COVID-19. What was sequenced was peripheral blood.

CDR3 residues: CASSQTRQGVTEAFF. DNA for the CDR3: TGTGCCAGCAGTCAGACGAGGCAGGGGGTTACTGAAGCTTTCTTT. The rearrangement uses TRBV6-5 and TRBJ1-1; 7 positions match TRBD1. Germline V gene data show CDR1 as MNHEY and CDR2 as SVGAGI. This CDR3 has 15 amino acids. The J segment lost 5 bases and the V segment lost 5 bases, leaving 11 bases of the junction unmatched.